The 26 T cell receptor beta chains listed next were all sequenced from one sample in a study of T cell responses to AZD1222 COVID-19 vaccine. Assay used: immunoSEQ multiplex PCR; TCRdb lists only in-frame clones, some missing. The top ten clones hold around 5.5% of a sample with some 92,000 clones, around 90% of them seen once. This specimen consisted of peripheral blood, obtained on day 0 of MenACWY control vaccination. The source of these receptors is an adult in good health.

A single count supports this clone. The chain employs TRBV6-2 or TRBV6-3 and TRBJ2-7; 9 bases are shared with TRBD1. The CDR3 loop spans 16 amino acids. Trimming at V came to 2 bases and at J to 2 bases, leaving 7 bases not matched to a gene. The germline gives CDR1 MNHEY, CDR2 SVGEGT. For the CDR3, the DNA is TGTGCCAGCAGTTACGTACAGGGGGCAAAAACCTACGAGCAGTACTTC. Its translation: CASSYVQGAKTYEQYF.

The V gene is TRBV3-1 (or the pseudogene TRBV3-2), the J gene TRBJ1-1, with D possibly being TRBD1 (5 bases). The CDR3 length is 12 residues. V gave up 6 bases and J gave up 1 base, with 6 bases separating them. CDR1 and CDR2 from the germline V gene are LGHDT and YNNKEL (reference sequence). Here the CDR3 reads CASRGPNTEAFF. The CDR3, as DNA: TGTGCCAGCAGGGGGCCGAACACTGAAGCTTTCTTT.

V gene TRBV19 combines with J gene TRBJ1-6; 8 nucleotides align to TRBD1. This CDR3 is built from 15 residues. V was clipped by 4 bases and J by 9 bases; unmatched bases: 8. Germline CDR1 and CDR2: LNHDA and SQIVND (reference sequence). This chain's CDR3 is CASSNGQGRFSPLHF. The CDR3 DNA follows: TGTGCCAGTAGTAACGGACAGGGAAGATTTTCACCCCTCCACTTT.

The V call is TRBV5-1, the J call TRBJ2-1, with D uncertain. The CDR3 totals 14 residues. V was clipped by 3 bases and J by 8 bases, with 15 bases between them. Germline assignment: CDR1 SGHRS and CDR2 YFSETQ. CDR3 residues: CASSSQFEFDEQFF. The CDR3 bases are TGCGCCAGCAGCTCCCAGTTCGAGTTCGATGAGCAGTTCTTC.

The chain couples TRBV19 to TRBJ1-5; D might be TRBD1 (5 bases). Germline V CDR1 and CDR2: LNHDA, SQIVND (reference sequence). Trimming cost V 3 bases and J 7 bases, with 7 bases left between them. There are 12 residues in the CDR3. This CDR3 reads CASSMGDQPQHF. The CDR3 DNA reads TGTGCCAGTAGTATGGGGGACCAGCCCCAGCATTTT.

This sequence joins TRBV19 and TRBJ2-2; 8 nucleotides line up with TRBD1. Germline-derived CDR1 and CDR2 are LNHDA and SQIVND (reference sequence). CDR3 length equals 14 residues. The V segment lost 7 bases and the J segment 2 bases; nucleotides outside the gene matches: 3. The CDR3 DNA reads TGTGCCAGTATCAGGGGGCCCAACACCGGGGAGCTGTTTTTT. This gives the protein CASIRGPNTGELFF.

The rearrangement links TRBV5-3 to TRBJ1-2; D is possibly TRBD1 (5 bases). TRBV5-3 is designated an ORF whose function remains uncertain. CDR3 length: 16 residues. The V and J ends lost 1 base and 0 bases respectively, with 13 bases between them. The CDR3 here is CARSLSGCPANYGYTF. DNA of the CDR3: TGTGCCAGAAGCTTGTCAGGGTGCCCGGCTAACTATGGCTACACCTTC.

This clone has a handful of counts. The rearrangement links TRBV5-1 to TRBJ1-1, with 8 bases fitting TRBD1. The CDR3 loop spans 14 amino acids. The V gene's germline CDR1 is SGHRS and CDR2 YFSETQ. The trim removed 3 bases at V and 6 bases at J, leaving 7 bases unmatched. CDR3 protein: CASSSRGPDAEAFF. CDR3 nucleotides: TGCGCCAGCAGCTCCAGGGGGCCAGATGCTGAAGCTTTCTTT.

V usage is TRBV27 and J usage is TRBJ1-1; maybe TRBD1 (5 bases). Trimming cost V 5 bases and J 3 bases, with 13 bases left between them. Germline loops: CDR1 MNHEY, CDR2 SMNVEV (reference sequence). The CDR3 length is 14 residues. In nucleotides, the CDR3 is TGTGCCAGCAGTCTCGAGGGGCGGCACACTGAAGCTTTCTTT. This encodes CASSLEGRHTEAFF.

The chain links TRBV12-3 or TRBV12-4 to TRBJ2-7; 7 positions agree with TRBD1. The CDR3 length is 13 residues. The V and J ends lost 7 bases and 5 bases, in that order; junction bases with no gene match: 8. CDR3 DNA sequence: TGTGCCAGCACCTCGACAGGGTACCACGAGCAGTACTTC. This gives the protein CASTSTGYHEQYF.

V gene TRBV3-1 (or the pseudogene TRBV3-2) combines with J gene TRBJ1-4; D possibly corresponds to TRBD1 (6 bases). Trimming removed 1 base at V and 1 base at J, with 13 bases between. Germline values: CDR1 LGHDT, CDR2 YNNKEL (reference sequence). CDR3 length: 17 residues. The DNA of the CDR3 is TGTGCCAGCAGCCAAGCAGCGGGAGGGGGAACTAATGAAAAACTGTTTTTT. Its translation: CASSQAAGGGTNEKLFF.

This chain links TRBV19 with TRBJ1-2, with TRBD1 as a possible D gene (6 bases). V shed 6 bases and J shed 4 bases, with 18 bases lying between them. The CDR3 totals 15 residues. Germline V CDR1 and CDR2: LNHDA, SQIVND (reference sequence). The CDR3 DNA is TGTGCCAGTAGCCCCTCCGGGGGCGCCGGCTATGGCTACACCTTC. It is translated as CASSPSGGAGYGYTF.

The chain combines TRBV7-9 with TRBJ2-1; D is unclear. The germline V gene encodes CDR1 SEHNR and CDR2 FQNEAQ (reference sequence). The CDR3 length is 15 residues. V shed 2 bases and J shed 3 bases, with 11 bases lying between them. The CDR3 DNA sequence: TGTGCCAGCAGCTTAATTATGTCCAGCTACAATGAGCAGTTCTTC. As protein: CASSLIMSSYNEQFF.

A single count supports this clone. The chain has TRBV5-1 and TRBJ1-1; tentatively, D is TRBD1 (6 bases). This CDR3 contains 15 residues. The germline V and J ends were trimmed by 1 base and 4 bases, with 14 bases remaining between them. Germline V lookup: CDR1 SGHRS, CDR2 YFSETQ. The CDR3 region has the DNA TGCGCCAGCAGCTTGTTGACGGGGGGCACCACTGAAGCTTTCTTT. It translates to CASSLLTGGTTEAFF.

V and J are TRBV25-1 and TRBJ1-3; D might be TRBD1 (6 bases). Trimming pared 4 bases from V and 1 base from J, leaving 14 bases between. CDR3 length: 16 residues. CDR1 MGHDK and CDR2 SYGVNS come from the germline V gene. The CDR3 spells CASSGTRTGSGNTIYF. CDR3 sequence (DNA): TGTGCCAGCAGTGGCACCCGTACAGGGTCTGGAAACACCATATATTTT.

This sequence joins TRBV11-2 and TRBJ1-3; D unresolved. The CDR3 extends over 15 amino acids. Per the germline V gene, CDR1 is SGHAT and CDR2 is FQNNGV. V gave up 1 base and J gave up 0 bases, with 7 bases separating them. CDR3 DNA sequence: TGTGCCAGCAGCTTAGGGATAACCTCTGGAAACACCATATATTTT. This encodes CASSLGITSGNTIYF.

Written as DNA, the CDR3 is TGTGCCAGCAGCCTGAGGGGCTACGAGCAGTACTTC. It specifies CASSLRGYEQYF. V and J are TRBV5-8 and TRBJ2-7, with D possibly called TRBD1 or TRBD2 (5 bases each). V was pared by 4 bases and J by 3 bases, with 8 bases between. This CDR3 contains 12 residues. Germline V gene lookup returns CDR1 SGHTS and CDR2 YDEGEE. The full variable domain, completed using reference TRBV5-8 and TRBJ2-7, is EAGVTQSPTHLIKTRGQQATLRCSPISGHTSVYWYQQALGLGLQFLLWYDEGEERNRGNFPPRFSGRQFPNYSSELNVNALELEDSALYLCASSLRGYEQYFGPGTRLTVT.

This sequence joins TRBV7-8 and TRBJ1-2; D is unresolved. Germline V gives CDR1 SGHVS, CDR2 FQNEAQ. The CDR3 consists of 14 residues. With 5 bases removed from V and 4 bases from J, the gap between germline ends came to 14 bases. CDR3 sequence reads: CASSPPSGFYGYTF. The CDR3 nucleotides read TGTGCCAGCAGCCCCCCATCGGGATTCTATGGCTACACCTTC.

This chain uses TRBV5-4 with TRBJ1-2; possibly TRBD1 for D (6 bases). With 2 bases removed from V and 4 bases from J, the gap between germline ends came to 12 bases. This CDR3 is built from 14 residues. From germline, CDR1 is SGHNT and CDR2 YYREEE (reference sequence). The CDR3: CASSLGRGAYGYTF. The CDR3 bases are TGTGCCAGCAGCTTAGGTCGGGGGGCCTATGGCTACACCTTC.

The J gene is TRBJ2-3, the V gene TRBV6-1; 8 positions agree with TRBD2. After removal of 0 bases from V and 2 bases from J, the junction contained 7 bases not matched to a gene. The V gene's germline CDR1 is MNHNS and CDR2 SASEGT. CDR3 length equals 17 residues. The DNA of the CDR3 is TGTGCCAGCAGTGAAGCCCGGGCTAGCGGGTTCACAGATACGCAGTATTTT. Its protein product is CASSEARASGFTDTQYF.

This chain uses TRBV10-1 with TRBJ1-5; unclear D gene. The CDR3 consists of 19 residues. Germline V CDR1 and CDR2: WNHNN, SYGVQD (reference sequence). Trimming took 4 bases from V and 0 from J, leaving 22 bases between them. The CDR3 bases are TGCGCCAGCAGTGCGGTTGAACAGCCACCATTCTATAGCAATCAGCCCCAGCATTTT. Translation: CASSAVEQPPFYSNQPQHF.

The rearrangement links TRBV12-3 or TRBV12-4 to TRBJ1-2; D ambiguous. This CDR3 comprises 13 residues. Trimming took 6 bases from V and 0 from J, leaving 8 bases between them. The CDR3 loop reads CASSSGSNYGYTF. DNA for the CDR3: TGTGCCAGCAGCTCGGGATCTAACTATGGCTACACCTTC.

CDR3 sequence reads: CASSRPLAGRADTQYF. CDR3 DNA sequence: TGCGCCAGCAGCAGGCCACTAGCGGGGAGGGCAGATACGCAGTATTTT. The genes are TRBV5-1 and TRBJ2-3, with 10 bases matching TRBD2. Germline-derived CDR1 and CDR2 are SGHRS and YFSETQ. The CDR3 contains 16 residues. J was trimmed by 4 bases and V by 4 bases; bases with no gene match: 9.

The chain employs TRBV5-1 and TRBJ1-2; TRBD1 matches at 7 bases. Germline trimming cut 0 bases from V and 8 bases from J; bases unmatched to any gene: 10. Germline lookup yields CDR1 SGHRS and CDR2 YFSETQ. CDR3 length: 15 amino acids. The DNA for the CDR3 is TGCGCCAGCAGCTTGGACAACAGGGGAGTCAGGGGCTACACCTTC. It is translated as CASSLDNRGVRGYTF.

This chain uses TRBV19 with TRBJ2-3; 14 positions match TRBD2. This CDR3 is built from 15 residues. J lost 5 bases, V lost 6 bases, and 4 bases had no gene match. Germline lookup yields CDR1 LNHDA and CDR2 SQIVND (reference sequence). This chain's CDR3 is CASSSGTSGRDTQYF. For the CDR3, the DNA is TGTGCCAGTAGCTCCGGGACTAGCGGGAGAGATACGCAGTATTTT.

The chain's CDR3 is CASGPTIQNQQETQYF. The CDR3 DNA follows: TGTGCCAGCGGACCGACGATACAAAACCAACAAGAGACCCAGTACTTC. This chain uses TRBV2 with TRBJ2-5; D gene ambiguous. This CDR3 is built from 16 residues. CDR1 and CDR2 from the germline V gene are SNHLY and FYNNEI. Deletions cut 8 bases from V and 2 bases from J, with 21 bases between.